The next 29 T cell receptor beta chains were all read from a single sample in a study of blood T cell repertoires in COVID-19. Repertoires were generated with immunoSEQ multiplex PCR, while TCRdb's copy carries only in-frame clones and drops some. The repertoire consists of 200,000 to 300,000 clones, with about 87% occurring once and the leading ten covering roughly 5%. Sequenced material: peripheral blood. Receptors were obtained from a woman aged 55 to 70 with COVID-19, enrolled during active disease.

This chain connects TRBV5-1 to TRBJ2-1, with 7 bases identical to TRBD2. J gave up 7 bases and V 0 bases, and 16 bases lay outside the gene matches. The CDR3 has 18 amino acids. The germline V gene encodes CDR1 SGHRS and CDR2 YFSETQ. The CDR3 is CASSLGKGLPNFRNEQFF. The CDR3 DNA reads TGCGCCAGCAGCTTGGGCAAGGGACTACCGAATTTCAGGAATGAGCAGTTCTTC.

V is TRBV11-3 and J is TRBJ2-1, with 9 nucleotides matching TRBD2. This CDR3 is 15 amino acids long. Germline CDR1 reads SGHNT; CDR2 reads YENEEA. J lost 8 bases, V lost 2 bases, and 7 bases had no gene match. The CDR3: CASSLLAGAGHEQFF. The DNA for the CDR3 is TGTGCCAGCAGCTTATTAGCGGGGGCTGGGCATGAGCAGTTCTTC. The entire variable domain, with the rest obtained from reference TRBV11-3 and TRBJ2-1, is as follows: EAGVVQSPRYKIIEKKQPVAFWCNPISGHNTLYWYLQNLGQGPELLIRYENEEAVDDSQLPKDRFSAERLKGVDSTLKIQPAELGDSAVYLCASSLLAGAGHEQFFGPGTRLTVL.

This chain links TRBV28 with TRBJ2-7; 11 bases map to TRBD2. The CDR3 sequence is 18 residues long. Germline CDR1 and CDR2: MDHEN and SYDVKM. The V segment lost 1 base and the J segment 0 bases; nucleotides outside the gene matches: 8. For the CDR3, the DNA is TGTGCCAGCAGTTTATCGGCGACTAGCGGGGAACTCTCCTACGAGCAGTACTTC. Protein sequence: CASSLSATSGELSYEQYF.

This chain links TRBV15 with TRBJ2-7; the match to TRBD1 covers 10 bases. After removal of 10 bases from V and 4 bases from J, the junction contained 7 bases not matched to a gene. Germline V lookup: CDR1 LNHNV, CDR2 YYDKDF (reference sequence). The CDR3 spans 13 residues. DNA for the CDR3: TGTGCCAGAATCCCGGGACAGGGGTACGAGCAGTACTTC. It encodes CARIPGQGYEQYF.

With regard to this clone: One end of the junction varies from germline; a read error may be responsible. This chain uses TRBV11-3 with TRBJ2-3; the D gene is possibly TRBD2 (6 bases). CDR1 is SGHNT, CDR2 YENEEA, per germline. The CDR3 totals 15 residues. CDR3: CASSGGAVSRDTQYF. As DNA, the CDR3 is TGTGCCAGCAGCGGCGGGGCTGTCAGCAGAGATACGCAGTATTTT.

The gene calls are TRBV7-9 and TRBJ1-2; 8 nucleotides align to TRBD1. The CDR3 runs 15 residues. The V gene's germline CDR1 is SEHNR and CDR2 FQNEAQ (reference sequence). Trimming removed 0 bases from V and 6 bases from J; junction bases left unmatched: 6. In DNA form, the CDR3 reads TGTGCCAGCAGCTTAGCGAACAGGGGGGGACATGGCTACACCTTC. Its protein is CASSLANRGGHGYTF.

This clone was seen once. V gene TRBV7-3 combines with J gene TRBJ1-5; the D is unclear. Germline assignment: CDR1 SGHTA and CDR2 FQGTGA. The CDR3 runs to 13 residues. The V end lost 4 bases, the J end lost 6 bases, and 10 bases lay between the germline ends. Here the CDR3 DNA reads TGTGCCAGCAGCTCCACGGTCGGTCAGCCCCAGCATTTT. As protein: CASSSTVGQPQHF. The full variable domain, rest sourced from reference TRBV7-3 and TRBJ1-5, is GAGVSQTPSNKVTEKGKYVELRCDPISGHTALYWYRQSLGQGPEFLIYFQGTGAADDSGLPNDRFFAVRPEGSVSTLKIQRTERGDSAVYLCASSSTVGQPQHFGDGTRLSIL.

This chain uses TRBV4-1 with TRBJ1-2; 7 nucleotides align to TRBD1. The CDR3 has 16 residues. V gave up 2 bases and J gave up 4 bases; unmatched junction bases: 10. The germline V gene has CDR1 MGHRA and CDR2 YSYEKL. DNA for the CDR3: TGCGCCAGCAGCCAAAGTCCGGCCCGGGACAGCTATGGCTACACCTTC. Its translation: CASSQSPARDSYGYTF.

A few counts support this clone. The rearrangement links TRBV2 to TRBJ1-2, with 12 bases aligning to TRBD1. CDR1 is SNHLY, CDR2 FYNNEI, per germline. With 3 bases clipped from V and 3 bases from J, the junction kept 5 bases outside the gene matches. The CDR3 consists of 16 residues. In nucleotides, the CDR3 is TGTGCCAGCAGTGAGGGGACAGGGGGCAGTCACTATGGCTACACCTTC. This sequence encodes CASSEGTGGSHYGYTF.

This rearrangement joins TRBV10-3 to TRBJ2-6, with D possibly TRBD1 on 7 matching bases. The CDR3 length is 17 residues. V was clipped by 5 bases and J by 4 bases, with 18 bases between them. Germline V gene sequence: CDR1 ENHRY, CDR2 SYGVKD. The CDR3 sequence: CAISRTARGAGANVLTF. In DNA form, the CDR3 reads TGTGCCATCAGTCGTACAGCCAGGGGGGCCGGGGCCAACGTCCTGACTTTC.

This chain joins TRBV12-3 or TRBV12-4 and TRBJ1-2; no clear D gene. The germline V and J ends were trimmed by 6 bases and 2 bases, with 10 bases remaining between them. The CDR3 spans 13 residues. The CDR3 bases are TGTGCCAGCAGGGTGACAAGGAACTATGGCTACACCTTC. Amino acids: CASRVTRNYGYTF.

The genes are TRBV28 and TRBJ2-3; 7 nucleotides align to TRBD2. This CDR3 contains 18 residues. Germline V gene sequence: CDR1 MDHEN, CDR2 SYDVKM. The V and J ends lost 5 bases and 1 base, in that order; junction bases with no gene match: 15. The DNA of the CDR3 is TGTGCCAGCAGTCATCCCCCCCTACTAGCGCCCGGCACAGATACGCAGTATTTT. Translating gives CASSHPPLLAPGTDTQYF.

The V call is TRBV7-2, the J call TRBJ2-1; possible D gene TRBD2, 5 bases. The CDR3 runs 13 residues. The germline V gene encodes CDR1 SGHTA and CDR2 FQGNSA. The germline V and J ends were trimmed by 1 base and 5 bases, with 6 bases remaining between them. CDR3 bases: TGTGCCAGCAGCTTAGTGAGGGACAATGAGCAGTTCTTC. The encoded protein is CASSLVRDNEQFF.

CDR3 DNA sequence: TGTGCCAGTAGTATACAACGGGTTAGTGAGCAGTACTTC. It specifies CASSIQRVSEQYF. The chain recombines TRBV19 with TRBJ2-7, with D unclear. The ends were cut back, 2 bases at V and 7 bases at J, with 12 bases in the middle. The CDR3 runs to 13 residues. CDR1 is LNHDA, CDR2 SQIVND, per germline (reference sequence).

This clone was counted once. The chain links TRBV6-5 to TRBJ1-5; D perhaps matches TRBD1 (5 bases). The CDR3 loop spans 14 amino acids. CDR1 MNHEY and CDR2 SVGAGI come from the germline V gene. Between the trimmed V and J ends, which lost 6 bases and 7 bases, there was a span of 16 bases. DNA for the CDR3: TGTGCCAGCAGCCAAAGGGGTGTAGGGCAGCCCCAGCATTTT. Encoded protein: CASSQRGVGQPQHF.

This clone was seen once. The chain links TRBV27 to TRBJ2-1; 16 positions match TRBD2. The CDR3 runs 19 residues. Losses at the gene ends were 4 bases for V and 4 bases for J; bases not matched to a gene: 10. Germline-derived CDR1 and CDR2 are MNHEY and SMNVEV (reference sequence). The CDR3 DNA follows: TGTGCCAGCAGTTCGCCGGGACTAGCGGGAGGGCCGGTATACAATGAGCAGTTCTTC. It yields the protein CASSSPGLAGGPVYNEQFF.

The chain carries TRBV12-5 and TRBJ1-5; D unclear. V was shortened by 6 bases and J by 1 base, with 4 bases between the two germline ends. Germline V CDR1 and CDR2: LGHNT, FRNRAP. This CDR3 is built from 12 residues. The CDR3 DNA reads TGTGCTAGTGGAGAGAGCAATCAGCCCCAGCATTTT. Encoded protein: CASGESNQPQHF.

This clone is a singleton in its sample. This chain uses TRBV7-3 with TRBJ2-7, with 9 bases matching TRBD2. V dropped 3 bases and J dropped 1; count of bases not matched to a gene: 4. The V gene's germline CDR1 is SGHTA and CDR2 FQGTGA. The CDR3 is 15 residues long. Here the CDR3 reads CASSFSGSGSYEQYF. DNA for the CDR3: TGTGCCAGCAGCTTTAGCGGGAGCGGGTCCTACGAGCAGTACTTC.

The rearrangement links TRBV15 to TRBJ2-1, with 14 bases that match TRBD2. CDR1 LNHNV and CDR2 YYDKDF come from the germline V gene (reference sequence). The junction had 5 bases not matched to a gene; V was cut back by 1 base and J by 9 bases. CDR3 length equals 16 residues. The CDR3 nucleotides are TGTGCCACCAGCAGAGCGGGACTAGCGGGAGTTCCTGAGCAGTTCTTC. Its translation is CATSRAGLAGVPEQFF.

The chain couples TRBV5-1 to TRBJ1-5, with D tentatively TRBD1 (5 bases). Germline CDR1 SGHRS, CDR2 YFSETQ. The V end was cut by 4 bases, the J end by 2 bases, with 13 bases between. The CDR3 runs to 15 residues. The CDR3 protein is CASSPGSGGNQPQHF. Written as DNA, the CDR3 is TGCGCCAGCAGCCCAGGTTCGGGGGGCAATCAGCCCCAGCATTTT.

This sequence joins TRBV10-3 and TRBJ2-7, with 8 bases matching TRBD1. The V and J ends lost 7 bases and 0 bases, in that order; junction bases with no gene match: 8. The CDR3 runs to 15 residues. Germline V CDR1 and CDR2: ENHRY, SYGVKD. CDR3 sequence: CAIMGTGPISYEQYF. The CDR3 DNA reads TGTGCCATCATGGGGACAGGCCCAATCTCCTACGAGCAGTACTTC.

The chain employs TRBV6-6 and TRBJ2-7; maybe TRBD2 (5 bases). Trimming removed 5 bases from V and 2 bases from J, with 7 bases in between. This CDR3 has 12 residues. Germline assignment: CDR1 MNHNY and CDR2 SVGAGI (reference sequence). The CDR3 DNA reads TGTGCCAGCAGTCTCGGGACCTACGAGCAGTACTTC. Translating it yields CASSLGTYEQYF.

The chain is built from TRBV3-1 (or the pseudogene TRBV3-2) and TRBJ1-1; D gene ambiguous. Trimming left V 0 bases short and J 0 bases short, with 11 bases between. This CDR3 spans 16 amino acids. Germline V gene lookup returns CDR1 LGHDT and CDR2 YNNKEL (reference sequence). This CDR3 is CASSQDRAVVNTEAFF. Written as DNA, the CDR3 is TGTGCCAGCAGCCAAGATCGCGCGGTCGTGAACACTGAAGCTTTCTTT.

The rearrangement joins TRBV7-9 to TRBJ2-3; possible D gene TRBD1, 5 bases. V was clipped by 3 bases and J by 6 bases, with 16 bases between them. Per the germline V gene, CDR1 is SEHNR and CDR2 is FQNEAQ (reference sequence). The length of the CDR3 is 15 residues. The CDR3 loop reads CASSFGSGAGDTQYF. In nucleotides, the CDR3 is TGTGCCAGCAGCTTCGGTAGTGGGGCCGGGGATACGCAGTATTTT.

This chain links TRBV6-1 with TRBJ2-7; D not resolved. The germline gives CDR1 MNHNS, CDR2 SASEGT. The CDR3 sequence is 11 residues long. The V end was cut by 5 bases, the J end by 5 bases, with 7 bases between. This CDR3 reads CASSHRDEQYF. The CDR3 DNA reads TGTGCCAGCAGTCACCGGGACGAGCAGTACTTC.

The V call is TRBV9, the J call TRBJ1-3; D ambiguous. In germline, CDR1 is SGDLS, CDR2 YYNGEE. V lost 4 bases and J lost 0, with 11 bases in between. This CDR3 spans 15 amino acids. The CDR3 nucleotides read TGTGCCAGCAGCCCCAGCGCGCTCTCTGGAAACACCATATATTTT. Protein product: CASSPSALSGNTIYF.

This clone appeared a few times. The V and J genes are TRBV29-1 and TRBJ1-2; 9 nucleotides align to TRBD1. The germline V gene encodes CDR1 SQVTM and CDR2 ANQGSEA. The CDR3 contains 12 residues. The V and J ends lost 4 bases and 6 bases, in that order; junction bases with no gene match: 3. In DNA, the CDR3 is TGCAGCGTTGGGGACAGGGCCCATGGCTACACCTTC. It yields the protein CSVGDRAHGYTF.

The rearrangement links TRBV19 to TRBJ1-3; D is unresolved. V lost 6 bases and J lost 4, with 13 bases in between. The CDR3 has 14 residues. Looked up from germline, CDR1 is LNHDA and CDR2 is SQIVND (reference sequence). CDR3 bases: TGTGCCAGTAGCCAACCGGGTTTCGGAAACACCATATATTTT. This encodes CASSQPGFGNTIYF.

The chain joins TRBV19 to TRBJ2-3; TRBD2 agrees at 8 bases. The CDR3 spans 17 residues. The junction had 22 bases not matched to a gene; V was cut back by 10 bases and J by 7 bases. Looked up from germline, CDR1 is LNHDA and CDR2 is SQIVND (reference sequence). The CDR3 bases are TGTGCCACCGCTTCAACCCGGGAGGGGGGGGTTTTGTATACGCAGTATTTT. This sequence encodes CATASTREGGVLYTQYF.